Following are 15 T cell receptor beta chains from one sample sequenced in a study of T cells in Graves' hyperthyroidism and ophthalmopathy (dated by TCRdb to the late 2010s). Receptor amplification or capture employed multiplex PCR. The sequencer listed for this sample is Illumina HiSeq 2000. TCR beta CDR3 regions were amplified from RNA transcripts. The first round of RT-PCR for the TCR CDR3 was performed with the HTBI primer set and the Qiagen OneStep RT-PCR kit. TCRdb applied fastp at Q25 and MiXCR to the public reads, then kept only in-frame beta chains. Rows with one shared CDR3 protein collapse into an entry with the most common genes and DNA. Here the sample has hundreds of thousands of distinct CDR3 sequences; around 38% occur a single time. 8.9% of the sample belongs to the ten largest clones. Input material: blood. These receptors all come from a man younger than 35 with Graves' hyperthyroidism.

The rearrangement uses TRBV20-1 and TRBJ2-7, with 8 bases aligning to TRBD1. The CDR3 has 14 amino acids. V dropped 2 bases and J dropped 4; count of bases not matched to a gene: 7. Germline V gives CDR1 DFQATT, CDR2 SNEGSKA (reference sequence). CDR3 protein: CSARKGTGWYEQYF. CDR3 nucleotide sequence: TGCAGTGCTAGAAAAGGGACAGGTTGGTACGAGCAGTACTTC.

This clonotype showed up many times. The chain recombines TRBV10-3 with TRBJ1-5; a possible D gene is TRBD1 (5 bases). In germline, CDR1 is ENHRY, CDR2 SYGVKD. The V gene lost 10 bases and the J gene lost 3 bases, with 16 bases spanning the gap. The CDR3 consists of 14 residues. CDR3 DNA: TGTGCCACCTCCGCGGAGGGGTCCAATCAGCCCCAGCATTTT. This codes for CATSAEGSNQPQHF.

V usage is TRBV20-1 and J usage is TRBJ1-5; D may be TRBD1 (5 bases). Germline lookup yields CDR1 DFQATT and CDR2 SNEGSKA (reference sequence). The CDR3 spans 18 residues. Trimming removed 1 base from V and 3 bases from J, with 22 bases in between. The CDR3 loop reads CSARAYIREGSDNQPQHF. The CDR3 DNA sequence: TGCAGTGCTAGAGCATATATCAGGGAAGGGAGCGACAATCAGCCCCAGCATTTT.

The genes are TRBV7-6 and TRBJ2-5; a possible D gene is TRBD1 (5 bases). CDR3 length: 14 residues. Germline lookup yields CDR1 SGHVS and CDR2 FNYEAQ. V lost 8 bases and J 1 base, leaving 14 bases between the germline ends. The CDR3 loop reads CASSPDSTQETQYF. CDR3 sequence (DNA): TGTGCCAGCTCACCAGACAGCACCCAAGAGACCCAGTACTTC.

The rearrangement joins TRBV7-2 to TRBJ2-7, with TRBD1 as a possible D gene (5 bases). V was cut by 5 bases and J by 5 bases, with 16 bases left in between. The CDR3 loop spans 14 amino acids. Germline CDR1 SGHTA, CDR2 FQGNSA. The DNA of the CDR3 is TGTGCCAGCAGCACTGGGCAGGGTCTGAACGAGCAGTACTTC. It translates to CASSTGQGLNEQYF.

V usage is TRBV29-1 and J usage is TRBJ2-7; TRBD1 matches at 9 bases. This CDR3 is built from 13 residues. V shed 8 bases and J 3 bases; nucleotides not matched to a gene: 8. The germline CDR1 and CDR2 sequences are SQVTM and ANQGSEA. The CDR3 sequence: CSPGTGYFYEQYF. The CDR3 nucleotides read TGCAGCCCCGGGACAGGGTACTTCTACGAGCAGTACTTC.

Only one count was recorded for this clonotype. The chain recombines TRBV5-1 with TRBJ2-7, with D maybe TRBD1 (7 bases). Germline assignment: CDR1 SGHRS and CDR2 YFSETQ. There are 14 residues in the CDR3. V lost 1 base, J lost 5 bases, and 13 bases lay in between. Here the CDR3 DNA reads TGCGCCAGCAGCTTGTCTACAGGGGAGGACGAGCAGTACTTC. Protein product: CASSLSTGEDEQYF.

This clonotype occurred many times. V is TRBV15 and J is TRBJ1-5, with D maybe TRBD1 (5 bases). V gave up 3 bases and J gave up 3 bases, with 6 bases separating them. Germline V gene sequence: CDR1 LNHNV, CDR2 YYDKDF (reference sequence). This CDR3 is 13 amino acids long. The CDR3 spells CATSRDINQPQHF. CDR3 bases: TGTGCCACCAGCAGGGACATCAATCAGCCCCAGCATTTT.

This clonotype was picked up one time. J is TRBJ2-5 and V is TRBV2; tentative D call: TRBD1 (6 bases). This CDR3 comprises 12 residues. V was shortened by 2 bases and J by 8 bases, with 9 bases between the two germline ends. Germline-derived CDR1 and CDR2 are SNHLY and FYNNEI. DNA of the CDR3: TGTGCCAGCAGTGAATGGGGGACAACCCAGTACTTC. This sequence encodes CASSEWGTTQYF.

Ten or more counts support this clonotype. V is TRBV7-2 and J is TRBJ1-2, with a weak D call TRBD1 (6 bases). The CDR3 extends over 12 amino acids. Per the germline V gene, CDR1 is SGHTA and CDR2 is FQGNSA. Trimming stripped 2 bases from V and 6 bases from J, with 7 bases between. The CDR3 is CASSLHRDGYTF. The CDR3 coding sequence is TGTGCCAGCAGCTTACACAGGGATGGCTACACCTTC.

The chain is built from TRBV9 and TRBJ2-5; the match to TRBD1 covers 7 bases. The CDR3 has 13 residues. V dropped 0 bases and J dropped 6; count of bases not matched to a gene: 2. Germline CDR1 is SGDLS and CDR2 is YYNGEE. The CDR3, as DNA: TGTGCCAGCAGCGTAGAGGGGGCAAAGACCCAGTACTTC. Translated, it gives CASSVEGAKTQYF. The whole variable domain, remainder taken from reference TRBV9 and TRBJ2-5, is DSGVTQTPKHLITATGQRVTLRCSPRSGDLSVYWYQQSLDQGLQFLIQYYNGEERAKGNILERFSAQQFPDLHSELNLSSLELGDSALYFCASSVEGAKTQYFGPGTRLLVL.

Notes on this clonotype: One end of the junction does not line up with germline, which may come from a read error. J is TRBJ2-2 and V is TRBV10-2; possible D gene TRBD2, 6 bases. CDR3 length equals 16 residues. Per the germline V gene, CDR1 is WSHSY and CDR2 is SAAADI. As DNA, the CDR3 is TGTGCCAGCAGTTATAACGGCGGGGACTACACCGGGGAGCTGTTTTTT. Residues: CASSYNGGDYTGELFF.

At least ten counts were recorded for this clonotype. The CDR3 DNA reads TGTGCCAGCAGCTTTATAGCGGAGACCCAGTACTTC. Translation: CASSFIAETQYF. V gene TRBV7-9 combines with J gene TRBJ2-5, with D tentatively TRBD2 (5 bases). Trimming removed 3 bases from V and 5 bases from J, with 7 bases in between. There are 12 residues in the CDR3. Per the germline V gene, CDR1 is SEHNR and CDR2 is FQNEAQ (reference sequence).

This clonotype has a count of ten or more. The J gene is TRBJ1-6, the V gene TRBV15, with D unresolved. Germline CDR1 and CDR2: LNHNV and YYDKDF (reference sequence). Trimming cost V 1 base and J 5 bases, with 6 bases left between them. This CDR3 is 14 amino acids long. The CDR3 protein is CATSRGRNNSPLHF. CDR3 bases: TGTGCCACCAGCAGAGGCAGGAATAATTCACCCCTCCACTTT.

The chain couples TRBV10-3 to TRBJ1-1; perhaps TRBD1 as D (5 bases). CDR3 length: 14 amino acids. Trimming pared 10 bases from V and 5 bases from J, leaving 20 bases between. Germline V lookup: CDR1 ENHRY, CDR2 SYGVKD. The CDR3 spells CATITSGLRTEAFF. The CDR3 coding sequence is TGTGCCACCATAACGTCAGGGCTGAGAACTGAAGCTTTCTTT.